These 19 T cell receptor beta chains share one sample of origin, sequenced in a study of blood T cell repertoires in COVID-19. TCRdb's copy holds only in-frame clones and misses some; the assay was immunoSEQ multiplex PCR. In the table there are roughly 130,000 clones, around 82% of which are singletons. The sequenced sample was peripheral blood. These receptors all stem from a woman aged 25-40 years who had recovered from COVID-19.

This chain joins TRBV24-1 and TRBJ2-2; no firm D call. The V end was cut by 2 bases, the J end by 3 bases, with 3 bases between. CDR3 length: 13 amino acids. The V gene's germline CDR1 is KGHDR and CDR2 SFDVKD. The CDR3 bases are TGTGCCACCAGTGATTACTACACCGGGGAGCTGTTTTTT. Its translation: CATSDYYTGELFF.

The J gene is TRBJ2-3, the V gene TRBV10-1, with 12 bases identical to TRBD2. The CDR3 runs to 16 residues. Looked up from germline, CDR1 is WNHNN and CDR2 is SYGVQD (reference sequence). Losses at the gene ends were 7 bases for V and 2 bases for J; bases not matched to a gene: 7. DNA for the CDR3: TGCGCCAGCAATGACGGACTAGCGGGGTCCACAGATACGCAGTATTTT. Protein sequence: CASNDGLAGSTDTQYF.

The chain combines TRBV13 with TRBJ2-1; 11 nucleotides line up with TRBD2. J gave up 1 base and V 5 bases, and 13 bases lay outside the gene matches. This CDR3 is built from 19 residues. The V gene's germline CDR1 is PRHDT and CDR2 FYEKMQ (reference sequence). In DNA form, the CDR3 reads TGTGCCAGCAGCCCGCCGGGACTAGCGGACCCAAATTCCTACAATGAGCAGTTCTTC. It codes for CASSPPGLADPNSYNEQFF.

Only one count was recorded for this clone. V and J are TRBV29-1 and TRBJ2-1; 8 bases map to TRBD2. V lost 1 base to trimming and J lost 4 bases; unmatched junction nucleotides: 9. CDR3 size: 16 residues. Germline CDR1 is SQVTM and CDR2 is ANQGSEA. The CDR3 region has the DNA TGCAGCGTTGAAGGGCAGAGCGGGAGATTTTACAATGAGCAGTTCTTC. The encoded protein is CSVEGQSGRFYNEQFF.

CDR3 sequence: CASSFSGGEAYEQYF. CDR3 DNA sequence: TGTGCCAGCTCCTTCTCAGGGGGTGAGGCCTACGAGCAGTACTTC. The chain combines TRBV7-3 with TRBJ2-7, with 7 bases fitting TRBD1. The CDR3 is 15 amino acids. In germline, CDR1 is SGHTA, CDR2 FQGTGA. V shed 8 bases, J shed 2 bases, and the junction held 12 bases outside the gene matches.

CDR3 sequence: CASSLSGEESSYNSPLHF. DNA for the CDR3: TGTGCCAGCAGTTTATCCGGTGAGGAGAGCTCCTATAATTCACCCCTCCACTTT. The V call is TRBV27, the J call TRBJ1-6; D is unresolved. V was trimmed by 0 bases and J by 0 bases, leaving 12 bases between them. CDR1 is MNHEY and CDR2 is SMNVEV in the germline V gene (reference sequence). There are 18 residues in the CDR3.

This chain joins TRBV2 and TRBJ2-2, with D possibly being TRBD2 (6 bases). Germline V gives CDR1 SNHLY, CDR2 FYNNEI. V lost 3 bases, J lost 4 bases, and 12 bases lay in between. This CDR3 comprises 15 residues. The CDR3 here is CASSEGGLLTGELFF. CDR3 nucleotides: TGTGCCAGCAGTGAGGGGGGTTTACTCACCGGGGAGCTGTTTTTT.

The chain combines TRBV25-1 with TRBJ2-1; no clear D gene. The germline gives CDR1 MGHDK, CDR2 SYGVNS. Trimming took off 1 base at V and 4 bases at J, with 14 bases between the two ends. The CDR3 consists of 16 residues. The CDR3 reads CASSESFAELYNEQFF. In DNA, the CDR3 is TGTGCCAGCAGTGAATCTTTTGCGGAGTTATACAATGAGCAGTTCTTC.

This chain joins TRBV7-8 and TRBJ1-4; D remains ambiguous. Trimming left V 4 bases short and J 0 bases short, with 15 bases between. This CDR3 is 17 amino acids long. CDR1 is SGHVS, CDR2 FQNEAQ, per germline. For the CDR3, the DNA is TGTGCCAGCAGCTCTGGTTCGACGACTGCAACTAATGAAAAACTGTTTTTT. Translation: CASSSGSTTATNEKLFF. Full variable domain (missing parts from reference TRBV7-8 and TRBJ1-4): GAGVSQSPRYKVAKRGQDVALRCDPISGHVSLFWYQQALGQGPEFLTYFQNEAQLDKSGLPSDRFFAERPEGSVSTLKIQRTQQEDSAVYLCASSSGSTTATNEKLFFGSGTQLSVL.

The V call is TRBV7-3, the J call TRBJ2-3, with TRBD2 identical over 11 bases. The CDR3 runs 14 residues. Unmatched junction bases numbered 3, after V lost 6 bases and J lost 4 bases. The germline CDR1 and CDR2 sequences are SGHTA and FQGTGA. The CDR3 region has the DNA TGTGCCAGCAGTAGCGGGGGGGCAGCAGATACGCAGTATTTT. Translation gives CASSSGGAADTQYF.

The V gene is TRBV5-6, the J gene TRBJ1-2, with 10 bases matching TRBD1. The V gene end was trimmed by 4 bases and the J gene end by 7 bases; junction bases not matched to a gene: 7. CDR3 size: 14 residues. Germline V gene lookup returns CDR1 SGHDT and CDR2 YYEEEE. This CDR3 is CASSPDRGKSGYTF. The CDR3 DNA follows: TGTGCCAGCAGCCCGGACAGGGGGAAGAGTGGCTACACCTTC.

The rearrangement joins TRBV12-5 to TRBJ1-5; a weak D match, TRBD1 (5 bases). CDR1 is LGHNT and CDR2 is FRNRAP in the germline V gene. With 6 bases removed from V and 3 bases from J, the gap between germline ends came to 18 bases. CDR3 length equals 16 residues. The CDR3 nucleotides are TGTGCTAGTGGCCCTGGCGTAGGGGCAGTCAATCAGCCCCAGCATTTT. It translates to CASGPGVGAVNQPQHF.

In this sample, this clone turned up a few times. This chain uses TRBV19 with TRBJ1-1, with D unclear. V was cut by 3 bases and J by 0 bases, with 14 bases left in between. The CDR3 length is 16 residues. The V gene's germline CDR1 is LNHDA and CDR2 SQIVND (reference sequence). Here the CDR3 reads CASSILHRKMNTEAFF. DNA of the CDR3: TGTGCCAGTAGTATTTTGCACAGAAAGATGAACACTGAAGCTTTCTTT. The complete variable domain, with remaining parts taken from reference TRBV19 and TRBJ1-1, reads DGGITQSPKYLFRKEGQNVTLSCEQNLNHDAMYWYRQDPGQGLRLIYYSQIVNDFQKGDIAEGYSVSREKKESFPLTVTSAQKNPTAFYLCASSILHRKMNTEAFFGQGTRLTVV.

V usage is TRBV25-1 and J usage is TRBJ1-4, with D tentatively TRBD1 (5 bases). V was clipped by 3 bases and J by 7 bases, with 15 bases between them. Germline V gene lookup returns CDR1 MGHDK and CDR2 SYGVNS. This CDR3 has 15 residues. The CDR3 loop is CASSDLGETVEKLFF. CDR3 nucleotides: TGTGCCAGCAGTGATTTAGGGGAAACGGTTGAAAAACTGTTTTTT.

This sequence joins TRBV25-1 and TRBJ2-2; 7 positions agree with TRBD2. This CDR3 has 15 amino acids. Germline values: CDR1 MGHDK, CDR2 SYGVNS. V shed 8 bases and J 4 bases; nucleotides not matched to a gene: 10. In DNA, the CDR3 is TGTGCCAGCGGATCCCGGGACTACCCCACCGGGGAGCTGTTTTTT. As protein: CASGSRDYPTGELFF.

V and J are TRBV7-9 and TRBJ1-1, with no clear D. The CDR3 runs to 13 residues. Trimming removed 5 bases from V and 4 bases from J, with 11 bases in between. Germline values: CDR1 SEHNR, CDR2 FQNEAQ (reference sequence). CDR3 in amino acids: CASSTSAVTEAFF. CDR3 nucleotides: TGTGCCAGCAGCACGTCAGCGGTCACTGAAGCTTTCTTT.

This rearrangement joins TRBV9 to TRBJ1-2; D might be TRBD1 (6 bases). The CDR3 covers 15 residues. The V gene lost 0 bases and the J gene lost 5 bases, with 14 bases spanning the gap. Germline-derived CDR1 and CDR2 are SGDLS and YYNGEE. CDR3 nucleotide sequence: TGTGCCAGCAGCGTAGACAGGGTCGATTTGTATGGCTACACCTTC. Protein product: CASSVDRVDLYGYTF.

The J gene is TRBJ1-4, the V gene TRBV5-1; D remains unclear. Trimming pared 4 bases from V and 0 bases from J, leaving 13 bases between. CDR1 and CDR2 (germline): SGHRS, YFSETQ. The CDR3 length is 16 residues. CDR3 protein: CASSVGPIATNEKLFF. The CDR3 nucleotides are TGCGCCAGCAGCGTGGGCCCTATCGCAACTAATGAAAAACTGTTTTTT.

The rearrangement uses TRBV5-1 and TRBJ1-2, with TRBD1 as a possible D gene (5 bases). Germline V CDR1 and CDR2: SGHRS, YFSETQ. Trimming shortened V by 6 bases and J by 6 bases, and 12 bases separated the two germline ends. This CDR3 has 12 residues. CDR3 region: CASTGRDDGYTF. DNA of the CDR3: TGCGCCAGCACAGGGAGGGACGATGGCTACACCTTC.